This T cell receptor (beta chain) originates from a study of blood T cell repertoires in COVID-19. Produced via immunoSEQ multiplex PCR; TCRdb's table is partial and in-frame only. Of 250,000 to 300,000 clones in the sample, about four fifths were seen once. Enrolled through a virtual design, the participants were between 18 and 89 years of age and came from roughly 22 US areas. Each participant's cohort was designated according to participant-reported clinical history. Specimen: PBMCs or T cells enriched from blood (not recorded which). This receptor was taken from a man aged 40-55 years who had been exposed to COVID-19.

CDR3 amino acids: CASSQSSGWNTGELFF. CDR3 nucleotide sequence: TGTGCCAGCAGCCAGAGTAGCGGGTGGAACACCGGGGAGCTGTTTTTT. The chain links TRBV11-3 to TRBJ2-2; TRBD2 matches 7 bases. The CDR3 runs to 16 residues. V lost 5 bases to trimming and J lost 1 base; unmatched junction nucleotides: 7. Germline CDR1 and CDR2: SGHNT and YENEEA.